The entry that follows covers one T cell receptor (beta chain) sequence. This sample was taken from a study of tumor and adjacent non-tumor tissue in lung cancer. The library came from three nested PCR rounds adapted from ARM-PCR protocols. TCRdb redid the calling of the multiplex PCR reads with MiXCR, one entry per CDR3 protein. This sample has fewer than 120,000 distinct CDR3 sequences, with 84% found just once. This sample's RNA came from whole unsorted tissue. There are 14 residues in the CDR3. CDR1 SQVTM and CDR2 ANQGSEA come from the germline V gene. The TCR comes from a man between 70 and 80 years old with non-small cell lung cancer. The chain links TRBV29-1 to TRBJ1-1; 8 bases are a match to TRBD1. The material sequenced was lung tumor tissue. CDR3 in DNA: TGCAACATCTTCGGACAGGGAACTATAACTGAAGCTTTCTTT. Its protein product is CNIFGQGTITEAFF.